These 12 T cell receptor beta chains originate from one sample sequenced in a study of naive and memory T cell subsets. An equimolar mix of two oligonucleotides served as the beta constant-region primer for TRBC1 and TRBC2. TCRdb reprocessed the UMI-ligation and nested PCR reads with MiXCR, giving one entry per CDR3 protein. The table has 70,000 to 95,000 distinct CDR3 sequences, around 7% seen once. The sequenced sample consisted of central memory CD4+ T cells from blood. These receptors came from a human donor in good health.

This clonotype was recorded at least ten times. This CDR3 reads CASRTGTKETQYF. CDR3 DNA sequence: TGTGCCAGCAGAACTGGGACGAAAGAGACCCAGTACTTC. V is TRBV28 and J is TRBJ2-5, with D possibly being TRBD1 or TRBD2 (5 bases each). Germline loops: CDR1 MDHEN, CDR2 SYDVKM. V was clipped by 6 bases and J by 3 bases, with 11 bases between them. CDR3 length: 13 amino acids.

This clonotype has ten or more counts. The chain links TRBV5-1 to TRBJ2-2; D possibly corresponds to TRBD2 (5 bases). CDR3 length: 14 residues. Trimming stripped 4 bases from V and 5 bases from J, with 12 bases between. The germline gives CDR1 SGHRS, CDR2 YFSETQ. CDR3 bases: TGCGCCAGCAGCGGACGGACTGGGACCGGGGAGCTGTTTTTT. Its translation: CASSGRTGTGELFF.

This clonotype was detected ten times or more. One end of the junction is discordant with germline, which a read error may explain. V is TRBV28 and J is TRBJ1-2; TRBD1 matches at 11 bases. The CDR3 runs 14 residues. Germline-derived CDR1 and CDR2 are MDHEN and SYDVKM. CDR3 region: CASRRTGGAAKFIF. CDR3 sequence (DNA): TGTGCCAGCAGGCGGACAGGGGGCGCCGCCAAATTTATCTTC.

This clonotype was detected ten times or more. The genes are TRBV7-6 and TRBJ2-7; D might be TRBD2 (6 bases). Germline V gene lookup returns CDR1 SGHVS and CDR2 FNYEAQ. The V end was cut by 5 bases, the J end by 6 bases, with 17 bases between. This CDR3 has 14 residues. The CDR3 DNA sequence: TGTGCCAGCAGCACCCGGCCTAGCGCTACCGAGCAGTACTTC. Its translation: CASSTRPSATEQYF. The full variable domain, completed using reference TRBV7-6 and TRBJ2-7, is GAGVSQSPRYKVTKRGQDVALRCDPISGHVSLYWYRQALGQGPEFLTYFNYEAQQDKSGLPNDRFSAERPEGSISTLTIQRTEQRDSAMYRCASSTRPSATEQYFGPGTRLTVT.

This clonotype has a count of ten or more. J is TRBJ2-4 and V is TRBV23-1, with D perhaps TRBD1 or TRBD2 (6 bases each). TRBV23-1 is known as an ORF, though its function is uncertain. V was pared by 8 bases and J by 8 bases, with 16 bases between. CDR3 length: 13 amino acids. The CDR3 spells CASGGGNGDIQYF. In nucleotides, the CDR3 is TGCGCCAGCGGAGGGGGGAACGGGGACATTCAGTACTTC.

This clonotype was detected only a few times. V and J are TRBV5-1 and TRBJ2-6; no clear D gene. The ends were cut back, 1 base at V and 4 bases at J, with 9 bases in the middle. Germline CDR1 is SGHRS and CDR2 is YFSETQ. The CDR3 extends over 15 amino acids. The CDR3 nucleotides read TGCGCCAGCAGCTTGTTGGGAACCGGGGCCAACGTCCTGACTTTC. Amino acid sequence: CASSLLGTGANVLTF.

This chain links TRBV28 with TRBJ1-5; TRBD1 might be the D (5 bases). Looked up from germline, CDR1 is MDHEN and CDR2 is SYDVKM. The CDR3 is 15 amino acids. Trimming took off 8 bases at V and 3 bases at J, with 17 bases between the two ends. The CDR3 nucleotides read TGTGCCAGCCTTAATGGGAGGGGACTCAATCAGCCCCAGCATTTT. Protein product: CASLNGRGLNQPQHF.

This clonotype was seen only a few times. The chain uses TRBV11-2 and TRBJ1-2; D is unclear. The CDR3 is made up of 13 amino acids. Looked up from germline, CDR1 is SGHAT and CDR2 is FQNNGV. Trimming pared 5 bases from V and 4 bases from J, leaving 11 bases between. This chain's CDR3 is CASSLTVFYGYTF. DNA for the CDR3: TGTGCCAGCAGCCTAACAGTGTTCTATGGCTACACCTTC.

The table lists this clonotype with many counts. The chain is built from TRBV20-1 and TRBJ1-5; the match to TRBD1 covers 7 bases. The germline V gene encodes CDR1 DFQATT and CDR2 SNEGSKA (reference sequence). The length of the CDR3 is 15 residues. The V and J ends lost 0 bases and 6 bases, in that order; junction bases with no gene match: 8. DNA of the CDR3: TGCAGTGCTAGAGAAGGGACAGCGAGGGGTCAGCCCCAGCATTTT. The encoded protein is CSAREGTARGQPQHF.

This clonotype has at least ten counts. The chain has TRBV20-1 and TRBJ2-7; perhaps TRBD1 as D (6 bases). Trimming stripped 0 bases from V and 8 bases from J, with 23 bases between. The CDR3 extends over 16 amino acids. Germline loops: CDR1 DFQATT, CDR2 SNEGSKA (reference sequence). CDR3 protein: CSARDSGPGVSTKQYF. DNA of the CDR3: TGCAGTGCTAGAGATTCGGGGCCAGGGGTATCAACCAAGCAGTACTTC.

This clonotype showed up many times. The gene calls are TRBV5-5 and TRBJ2-6, with D perhaps TRBD1 (6 bases). V lost 4 bases and J 6 bases, leaving 26 bases between the germline ends. The CDR3 has 19 amino acids. Germline V CDR1 and CDR2: SGHKS, YYEKEE (reference sequence). The CDR3 region is CASSAHAGTSSVLANVLTF. CDR3 nucleotides: TGTGCCAGCAGCGCTCATGCTGGGACATCGTCGGTATTGGCCAACGTCCTGACTTTC.

The chain links TRBV3-1 to TRBJ1-2; TRBD1 is a possible D gene (5 bases). CDR3 size: 14 residues. Trimming took 1 base from V and 12 from J, leaving 18 bases between them. Germline CDR1 reads LGHDT; CDR2 reads YNNKEL (reference sequence). CDR3 protein: CASSQGSAGRKNTF. CDR3 DNA sequence: TGTGCCAGCAGCCAAGGGTCGGCAGGGAGGAAAAACACCTTC.